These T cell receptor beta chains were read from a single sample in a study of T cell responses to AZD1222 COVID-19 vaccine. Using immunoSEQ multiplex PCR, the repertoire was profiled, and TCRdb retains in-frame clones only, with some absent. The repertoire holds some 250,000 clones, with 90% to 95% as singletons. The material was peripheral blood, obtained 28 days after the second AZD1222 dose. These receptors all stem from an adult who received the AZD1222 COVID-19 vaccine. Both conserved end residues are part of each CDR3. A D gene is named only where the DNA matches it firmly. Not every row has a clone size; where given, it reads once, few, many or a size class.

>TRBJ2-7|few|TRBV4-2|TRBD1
TGTGCCAGCAGCAGCCGGGACAGGGAATACGAGCAGTACTTC
CASSSRDREYEQYF
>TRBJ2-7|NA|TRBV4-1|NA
TGCGCCAGCAGCCAAGATCGGGGGACCTACGAGCAGTACTTC
CASSQDRGTYEQYF
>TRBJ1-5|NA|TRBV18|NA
TGTGCCAGCTCACCAGGTAGCAATCAGCCCCAGCATTTT
CASSPGSNQPQHF
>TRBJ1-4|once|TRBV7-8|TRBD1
TGTGCCAGCAGCTTATTTACCGGGACAGCCGGCGAAAAACTGTTTTTT
CASSLFTGTAGEKLFF
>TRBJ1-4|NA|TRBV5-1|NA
TGCGCCAGCACTCTCGACCCAACTAATGAAAAACTGTTTTTT
CASTLDPTNEKLFF
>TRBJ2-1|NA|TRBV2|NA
TGTGCCAGCAGTGTGGCGGCCGCCTACAATGAGCAGTTCTTC
CASSVAAAYNEQFF
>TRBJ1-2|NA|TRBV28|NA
TGTGCCAGCAGTTTAAATCGGAATGGCTACACCTTC
CASSLNRNGYTF
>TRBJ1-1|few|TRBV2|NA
TGTGCCAGCACCTTCGATGGGGGACCTATGAACACTGAAGCTTTCTTT
CASTFDGGPMNTEAFF
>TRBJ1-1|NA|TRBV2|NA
TGTGCCAGCAGACAGGGAGTTGGCACTGAAGCTTTCTTT
CASRQGVGTEAFF
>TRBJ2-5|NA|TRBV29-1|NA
TGCAGCACTTTCCGTAAAGAGACCCAGTACTTC
CSTFRKETQYF
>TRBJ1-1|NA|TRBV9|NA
TGTGCCAGCAGCGTAGGGACGGGTACTGAAGCTTTCTTT
CASSVGTGTEAFF
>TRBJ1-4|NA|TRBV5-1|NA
TGCGCCAGCAGCTTTAACACGGAGAATGAAAAACTGTTTTTT
CASSFNTENEKLFF
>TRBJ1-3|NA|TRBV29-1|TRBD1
TGCAGCGTTCCAGGGGGGTCCGGAAACACCATATATTTT
CSVPGGSGNTIYF
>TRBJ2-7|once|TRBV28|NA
TGTGCCAGCAGTTTATGGGTCCGTCCGCACGAGCAGTACTTC
CASSLWVRPHEQYF
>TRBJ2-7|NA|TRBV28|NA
TGTGCCAGCAGTGGTCCTCACTCAATCTACGAGCAGTACTTC
CASSGPHSIYEQYF
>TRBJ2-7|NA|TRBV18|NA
TGTGCCAGCTCACCGAATCCCTACGAGCAGTACTTC
CASSPNPYEQYF
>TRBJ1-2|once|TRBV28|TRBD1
TGTGCCAGCAGCGCCGGGACAGGGATAGGTCCCGGCTACACCTTC
CASSAGTGIGPGYTF
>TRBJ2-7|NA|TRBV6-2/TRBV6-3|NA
TGTGCCAGCAGTCCCACGGGGGTTCCCCTTTACGAGCAGTACTTC
CASSPTGVPLYEQYF
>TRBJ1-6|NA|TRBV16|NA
TGTGCCAGCAGCCAATCCGTCGACAGAGGGTCACCCCTCCACTTT
CASSQSVDRGSPLHF
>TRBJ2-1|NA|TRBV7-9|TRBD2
TGTGCCAGCACCTCGGGAGGGGGAACGAGCTCCTACAATGAGCAGTTCTTC
CASTSGGGTSSYNEQFF
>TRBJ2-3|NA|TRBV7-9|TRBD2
TGTGCCAGCAGCCCTCCTGGGGAGGGAGGCACAGATACGCAGTATTTT
CASSPPGEGGTDTQYF
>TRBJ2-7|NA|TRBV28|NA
TGTGCCAGCAGTTCCCCGGCGTCCACCTACGAGCAGTACTTC
CASSSPASTYEQYF
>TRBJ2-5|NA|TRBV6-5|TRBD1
TGTGCCAGCAGACGGACAGGGCTAGAGACCCAGTACTTC
CASRRTGLETQYF